This T cell receptor (beta chain) was sequenced in a study of cytomegalovirus exposure and HLA in healthy donors. Study as a whole: Among the roughly 400 donors who were genotyped, approximately 83% fell in the genetic ancestry cluster that is associated with self-reported Caucasian donors.

Whole-study results and caveats: HLA alleles were associated with 16,000 or so TCR beta sequences in a later analysis at 0.05 false discovery rate.

Primers included in the PCR were 60 Vbeta and 13 Jbeta primers. TCRdb's copy holds only in-frame clones and misses some; the assay was immunoSEQ multiplex PCR. The repertoire has about 150,000 clones, approximately 79% of them found once; the top ten carry over 2%. With V trimmed by 4 bases and J by 4 bases, 11 bases remained unmatched. The CDR3 is 16 amino acids. Germline loops: CDR1 LGHNA, CDR2 YSLEER. A word on this clone: Its antigen is not identified.

J is TRBJ1-2 and V is TRBV4-3; 8 bases fit TRBD1. This TCR was recovered from a male donor in good health and CMV-seronegative. The sample was PBMCs. CDR3 sequence (DNA): TGCGCCAGCAGCCCCTCACCCGGACAGGGATTCTATGGCTACACCTTC. Its translation: CASSPSPGQGFYGYTF.